This T cell receptor beta chain was profiled in a study of PD-1 blockade in classical Hodgkin lymphoma. Study results and caveats: Newly diagnosed patients were reported to start with lower TCR diversity than healthy donors. Repertoire differences lack defined causes, possibly disease activity or prior therapy.

Time point specified: newly diagnosed, previously untreated cHL patient sample. The authors compared against newly diagnosed, untreated classical Hodgkin lymphoma PBMCs. Here immunoSEQ multiplex PCR was the method, and the copy in TCRdb shows in-frame clones only, minus some. The profile shows some 26,000 clones, around 94% of them singletons. Germline CDR1 and CDR2: SGHRS and YFSETQ. The CDR3 is made up of 14 amino acids. With 4 bases removed from V and 4 bases from J, the gap between germline ends came to 14 bases. Comments on this clone: No antigen is known for it.

The chain uses TRBV5-1 and TRBJ2-5; D might be TRBD2 (6 bases). The specimen was peripheral blood mononuclear cells (PBMCs). The source is a human donor with classical Hodgkin lymphoma. Here the CDR3 reads CASSQASARETQYF. DNA of the CDR3: TGCGCCAGCAGCCAAGCTAGCGCCCGAGAGACCCAGTACTTC.